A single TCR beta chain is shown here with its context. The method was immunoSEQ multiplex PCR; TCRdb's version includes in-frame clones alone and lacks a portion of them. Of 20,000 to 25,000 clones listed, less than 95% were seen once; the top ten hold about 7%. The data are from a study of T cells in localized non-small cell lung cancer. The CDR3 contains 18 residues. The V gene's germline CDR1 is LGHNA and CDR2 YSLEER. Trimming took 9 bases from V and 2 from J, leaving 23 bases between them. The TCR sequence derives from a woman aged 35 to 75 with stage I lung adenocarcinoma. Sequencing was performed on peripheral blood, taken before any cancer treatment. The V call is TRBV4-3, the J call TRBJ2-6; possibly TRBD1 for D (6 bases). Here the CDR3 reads CARPPRPGDSPGANVLTF. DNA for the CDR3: TGCGCCAGACCACCCCGACCAGGGGATTCGCCTGGGGCCAACGTCCTGACTTTC.